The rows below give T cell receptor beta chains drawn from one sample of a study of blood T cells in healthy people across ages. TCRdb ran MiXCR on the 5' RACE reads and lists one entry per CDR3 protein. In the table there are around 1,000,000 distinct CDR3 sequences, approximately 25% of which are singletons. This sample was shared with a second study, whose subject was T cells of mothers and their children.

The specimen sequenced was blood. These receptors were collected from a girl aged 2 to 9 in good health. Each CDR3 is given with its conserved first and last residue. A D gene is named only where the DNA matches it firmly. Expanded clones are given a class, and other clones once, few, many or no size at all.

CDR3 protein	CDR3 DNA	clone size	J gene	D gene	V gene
CASSSGILSYEQYF	TGTGCCAGCAGTTCGGGGATTCTATCCTACGAGCAGTACTTC	few	TRBJ2-7	NA	TRBV28
CASSLGGQGILETQYF	TGTGCCAGCAGCCTCGGGGGACAGGGGATTTTAGAGACCCAGTACTTC	few	TRBJ2-5	TRBD1	TRBV3-1
CASSRTTGTGYSPLHF	TGTGCCAGCAGCCGAACGACCGGGACAGGGTATTCACCCCTCCACTTT	NA	TRBJ1-6	TRBD1	TRBV12-3/TRBV12-4
CASRRQDGEAFF	TGTGCCAGCAGACGACAGGATGGTGAAGCTTTCTTT	NA	TRBJ1-1	NA	TRBV11-2
CASSDLKGLILGGGEAFF	TGTGCCAGCAGTGACTTAAAAGGGTTGATCCTAGGGGGAGGTGAAGCTTTCTTT	few	TRBJ1-1	NA	TRBV6-1
CSNFPGQKNYGYTF	TGCAGTAATTTCCCAGGACAGAAGAACTATGGCTACACCTTC	NA	TRBJ1-2	NA	TRBV20-1
CAISESMDQPQHF	TGTGCCATCAGTGAGTCGATGGATCAGCCCCAGCATTTT	few	TRBJ1-5	NA	TRBV10-3
CAIRTDETQYF	TGTGCCATCAGGACCGACGAGACCCAGTACTTC	few	TRBJ2-5	NA	TRBV10-3
CASSPEVRQGYTGELFF	TGTGCCAGCAGCCCCGAAGTCCGACAGGGGTACACCGGGGAGCTGTTTTTT	few	TRBJ2-2	TRBD1	TRBV7-9
CASSIGGGEPVELFF	TGTGCCAGCAGCATAGGAGGGGGGGAACCGGTAGAGCTGTTTTTT	few	TRBJ2-2	NA	TRBV11-2
CASSKTLALKQETQYF	TGTGCCAGCAGTAAGACCCTGGCTTTAAAACAAGAGACCCAGTACTTC	NA	TRBJ2-5	NA	TRBV11-2
CASSPVSGEITEGYTF	TGTGCCAGCAGCCCGGTCTCCGGGGAGATCACGGAGGGCTACACCTTC	NA	TRBJ1-2	NA	TRBV4-2
CASSQDVGTVSGNTIYF	TGCGCCAGCAGCCAAGATGTAGGGACAGTTTCTGGAAACACCATATATTTT	many	TRBJ1-3	TRBD1	TRBV4-3
CATTTAGGQFF	TGTGCCACTACCACAGCGGGAGGGCAGTTCTTC	few	TRBJ2-1	TRBD2	TRBV6-2/TRBV6-3
CSDPGLAGVQETQYF	TGCAGTGACCCGGGACTAGCGGGGGTTCAAGAGACCCAGTACTTC	NA	TRBJ2-5	TRBD2	TRBV20-1
CASSLTGGPDTQYF	TGTGCCAGCAGCTTAACGGGGGGGCCAGATACGCAGTATTTT	few	TRBJ2-3	NA	TRBV7-3
CASSVAGTPNEKLFF	TGTGCCAGCAGCGTAGCGGGAACCCCGAATGAAAAACTGTTTTTT	few	TRBJ1-4	NA	TRBV9
CASSAMDGRGEQYF	TGTGCCAGCAGCGCTATGGACGGGAGAGGCGAGCAGTACTTC	NA	TRBJ2-7	NA	TRBV9
CASSPSDRGYTF	TGTGCCAGCAGCCCAAGCGACAGGGGTTACACCTTC	NA	TRBJ1-2	TRBD1	TRBV7-9
CASSLTGNQPQHF	TGTGCCAGCAGTTTAACGGGGAATCAGCCCCAGCATTTT	many	TRBJ1-5	NA	TRBV12-3/TRBV12-4
CSARASGSETQYF	TGCAGTGCTAGGGCTAGCGGGAGTGAGACCCAGTACTTC	few	TRBJ2-5	TRBD2	TRBV20-1
CSVRQGYSYNEQFF	TGCAGTGTTCGACAGGGGTACTCCTACAATGAGCAGTTCTTC	few	TRBJ2-1	TRBD1	TRBV20-1
CASSLPALNYGYTF	TGTGCCAGCAGTTTACCAGCCCTAAACTATGGCTACACCTTC	NA	TRBJ1-2	NA	TRBV12-3/TRBV12-4
CASSQEQVNYGYTF	TGTGCCAGCAGCCAAGAACAGGTCAACTATGGCTACACCTTC	NA	TRBJ1-2	NA	TRBV4-2
CASSGSTTYVTDTQYF	TGCGCCAGCAGCGGATCGACAACCTACGTCACAGATACGCAGTATTTT	few	TRBJ2-3	NA	TRBV5-1
CASEGAMGLGRDEQFF	TGTGCCAGCGAAGGGGCCATGGGCCTTGGGAGAGATGAGCAGTTCTTC	few	TRBJ2-1	NA	TRBV7-9
CASSSNSYEQYF	TGTGCCAGCAGTTCAAACTCCTACGAGCAGTACTTC	many	TRBJ2-7	NA	TRBV6-6
CASSSRTGWTNGYTF	TGTGCCAGCAGCTCTAGGACAGGGTGGACGAATGGCTACACCTTC	few	TRBJ1-2	TRBD1	TRBV7-9
CASSPRAGGIGETQYF	TGTGCCAGCAGCCCCCGTGCAGGGGGCATCGGAGAGACCCAGTACTTC	NA	TRBJ2-5	TRBD1	TRBV6-1